A single sample gave rise to the 28 T cell receptor beta chains below, sequenced in a study of cytomegalovirus exposure and HLA in healthy donors. Both 60 Vbeta primers and 13 Jbeta primers went into the PCR. TCRdb keeps only in-frame clones here, not all; method: immunoSEQ multiplex PCR. The sample yields under 200,000 clones, roughly two thirds seen once. The sequenced material came from PBMCs. These TCRs come from a woman aged 18-29 years in good health and CMV-seropositive.

The CDR3 sequence: CASSSRKARASTVYTF. CDR3 bases: TGTGCCAGCAGCTCTAGGAAGGCCAGGGCCTCAACTGTTTACACCTTC. The V and J genes are TRBV7-2 and TRBJ1-2, with D possibly matching TRBD1 (5 bases). From germline, CDR1 is SGHTA and CDR2 FQGNSA. The germline V and J ends were trimmed by 4 bases and 11 bases, with 26 bases remaining between them. This CDR3 is built from 16 residues.

J is TRBJ2-2 and V is TRBV19, with D perhaps matching TRBD1 (6 bases). Trimming removed 7 bases from V and 2 bases from J, with 8 bases in between. Germline assignment: CDR1 LNHDA and CDR2 SQIVND (reference sequence). CDR3 length: 13 residues. The CDR3 is CASTGVNTGELFF. In DNA, the CDR3 is TGTGCCAGTACAGGGGTTAACACCGGGGAGCTGTTTTTT.

J is TRBJ2-7 and V is TRBV28; D is undetermined. The ends were cut back, 5 bases at V and 6 bases at J, with 17 bases in the middle. The germline gives CDR1 MDHEN, CDR2 SYDVKM. This CDR3 has 14 residues. Here the CDR3 reads CASSSRLTFAEQYF. The CDR3 nucleotides read TGTGCCAGCAGTAGCAGGCTGACCTTCGCCGAGCAGTACTTC.

This chain uses TRBV29-1 with TRBJ1-2; 7 bases agree with TRBD1. V lost 7 bases, J lost 13 bases, and 9 bases stayed unmatched. The CDR3 has 10 amino acids. Germline V CDR1 and CDR2: SQVTM, ANQGSEA. CDR3 loop: CSGDRGSPTF. The CDR3 nucleotides read TGCAGCGGGGACAGAGGATCTCCCACCTTC.

This clone has a single count. The chain recombines TRBV4-1 with TRBJ2-5, with 9 nucleotides matching TRBD2. The J call may be in error: the DNA end matches TRBJ2-7 better. The CDR3 is made up of 16 amino acids. From germline, CDR1 is MGHRA and CDR2 YSYEKL. CDR3 bases: TGCGCCAGCAGCCAGGGAGCGGGGGGACGGACCTACGAGCAGTACTTC. Translating it yields CASSQGAGGRTYEQYF.

This sequence joins TRBV27 and TRBJ2-1; 14 positions match TRBD2. Germline CDR1 and CDR2: MNHEY and SMNVEV (reference sequence). The CDR3 is 16 residues long. The ends lost 3 bases at V and 6 bases at J; junction bases unmatched: 4. CDR3 sequence reads: CASSLTSGGAGNEQFF. The CDR3 DNA reads as TGTGCCAGCAGTTTGACTAGCGGGGGGGCGGGCAATGAGCAGTTCTTC.

The chain couples TRBV30 to TRBJ1-1; D is unresolved. V was cut by 2 bases and J by 1 base, with 8 bases left in between. Germline lookup yields CDR1 GTSNPN and CDR2 SVGIG (reference sequence). The CDR3 contains 13 residues. This CDR3 reads CAWSRRGNTEAFF. The CDR3 DNA reads TGTGCCTGGAGTCGCCGGGGGAACACTGAAGCTTTCTTT.

Only a few counts were recorded for this clone. Here the CDR3 reads CASSYSSGTSQSYTF. The CDR3 nucleotides read TGTGCCAGCAGTTACTCCTCCGGGACAAGTCAGAGCTACACCTTC. This chain uses TRBV6-5 with TRBJ1-2, with D possibly being TRBD1 (6 bases). V gave up 0 bases and J gave up 9 bases, with 17 bases separating them. The CDR3 spans 15 residues. Germline V gene sequence: CDR1 MNHEY, CDR2 SVGAGI.

This clone was found once. The gene calls are TRBV5-4 and TRBJ2-1, with D perhaps matching TRBD2 (6 bases). V shed 3 bases and J shed 0 bases, with 13 bases lying between them. The germline V gene encodes CDR1 SGHNT and CDR2 YYREEE (reference sequence). CDR3 length: 16 amino acids. The CDR3 loop is CASSWGRESSYNEQFF. Here the CDR3 DNA reads TGTGCCAGCAGCTGGGGCCGGGAGAGCTCCTACAATGAGCAGTTCTTC.

This clone appeared once. The V gene is TRBV2, the J gene TRBJ1-1; 8 bases match TRBD1. The CDR3 length is 14 residues. Germline V CDR1 and CDR2: SNHLY, FYNNEI. Germline trimming cut 1 base from V and 4 bases from J; bases unmatched to any gene: 2. CDR3 in DNA: TGTGCCAGCAGTGAAGTAACAGGGGGCACTGAAGCTTTCTTT. This sequence encodes CASSEVTGGTEAFF.

Written as DNA, the CDR3 is TGTGCCAGCCCATTTAGGGACAGGGACTCCTACGAGCAGTACTTC. Residues: CASPFRDRDSYEQYF. This sequence joins TRBV27 and TRBJ2-7; 9 bases agree with TRBD1. The CDR3 runs 15 residues. Germline lookup yields CDR1 MNHEY and CDR2 SMNVEV (reference sequence). Trimming at V came to 8 bases and at J to 0 bases, leaving 8 bases not matched to a gene.

This clone was seen more than once but under ten times. The chain is built from TRBV19 and TRBJ1-3, with D maybe TRBD1 (5 bases). CDR1 is LNHDA and CDR2 is SQIVND in the germline V gene (reference sequence). The CDR3 is 15 amino acids. V was shortened by 9 bases and J by 0 bases, with 15 bases between the two germline ends. The DNA of the CDR3 is TGTGCCAGCTGCCGGGCAGGGAACTCTGGAAACACCATATATTTT. Translation: CASCRAGNSGNTIYF.

This clone appeared once. The rearrangement joins TRBV30 to TRBJ2-1; D might be TRBD2 (6 bases). The CDR3 totals 13 residues. The V end was cut by 8 bases, the J end by 3 bases, with 14 bases between. Germline V gene data show CDR1 as GTSNPN and CDR2 as SVGIG (reference sequence). The CDR3 loop reads CARARGGYNEQFF. CDR3 sequence (DNA): TGTGCCCGCGCAAGGGGAGGCTACAATGAGCAGTTCTTC. The variable domain in full, with the rest retrieved from reference TRBV30 and TRBJ2-1, is SQTIHQWPATLVQPVGSPLSLECTVEGTSNPNLYWYRQAAGRGLQLLFYSVGIGQISSEVPQNLSASRPQDRQFILSSKKLLLSDSGFYLCARARGGYNEQFFGPGTRLTVL.

This clone appeared a single time. The chain carries TRBV29-1 and TRBJ1-1; 9 positions match TRBD1. Germline CDR1 SQVTM, CDR2 ANQGSEA. Germline trimming cut 7 bases from V and 5 bases from J; bases unmatched to any gene: 5. This CDR3 has 12 amino acids. The CDR3 coding sequence is TGCAGCGCGGACAGGGGAAGAACTGAAGCTTTCTTT. Amino acids: CSADRGRTEAFF.

This chain connects TRBV5-1 to TRBJ1-2, with TRBD1 as a possible D gene (5 bases). Germline lookup yields CDR1 SGHRS and CDR2 YFSETQ. CDR3 length equals 12 residues. Trimming removed 4 bases at V and 7 bases at J, with 11 bases between. The CDR3 coding sequence is TGCGCCAGCAGCGCCTCAGACAGTGGCTACACCTTC. The encoded protein is CASSASDSGYTF.

This chain joins TRBV4-3 and TRBJ2-1; unclear D gene. CDR3 size: 14 residues. V was cut by 3 bases and J by 5 bases, with 11 bases left in between. Germline V gene sequence: CDR1 LGHNA, CDR2 YSLEER. The CDR3 reads CASSHSALNNEQFF. The CDR3 bases are TGCGCCAGCAGCCACAGCGCTTTAAACAATGAGCAGTTCTTC.

The chain is built from TRBV19 and TRBJ2-1; 8 positions agree with TRBD1. This CDR3 region has 15 residues. The junction had 5 bases not matched to a gene; V was cut back by 5 bases and J by 2 bases. Germline V gene sequence: CDR1 LNHDA, CDR2 SQIVND (reference sequence). CDR3 protein: CASSDDRGPYNEQFF. The CDR3 DNA sequence: TGTGCCAGTAGTGACGACAGGGGCCCCTACAATGAGCAGTTCTTC.

This clone was found once. The CDR3 DNA is TGTGCCAGCAGCGTATCGGGTGCGGAAAGCACAGATACGCAGTATTTT. This codes for CASSVSGAESTDTQYF. This chain uses TRBV9 with TRBJ2-3; D unresolved. CDR1 SGDLS and CDR2 YYNGEE come from the germline V gene. The V end was cut by 1 base, the J end by 0 bases, with 12 bases between. The CDR3 sequence is 16 residues long.

V is TRBV10-1 and J is TRBJ1-3; no reliable D call. The V and J ends lost 0 bases and 0 bases respectively, with 6 bases between them. Germline lookup yields CDR1 WNHNN and CDR2 SYGVQD (reference sequence). The CDR3 contains 15 residues. The CDR3 region has the DNA TGCGCCAGCAGTGAGTCCGCAGTCTCTGGAAACACCATATATTTT. Residues: CASSESAVSGNTIYF.

V and J are TRBV12-5 and TRBJ2-1; D is unclear. The CDR3 is made up of 16 amino acids. Trimming left V 1 base short and J 8 bases short, with 18 bases between. Germline V CDR1 and CDR2: LGHNT, FRNRAP. The CDR3: CASGLGSDRARDEQFF. The CDR3 DNA follows: TGTGCTAGTGGTTTGGGATCGGATAGAGCGCGCGATGAGCAGTTCTTC.

This chain joins TRBV25-1 and TRBJ2-7; no definite D call. Germline loops: CDR1 MGHDK, CDR2 SYGVNS. The CDR3 is 11 amino acids. The V end was cut by 3 bases, the J end by 3 bases, with 3 bases between. In DNA, the CDR3 is TGTGCCAGCAGTGATAACTACGAGCAGTACTTC. Residues: CASSDNYEQYF.

CDR3 in amino acids: CASSVRAGGSSGANVLTF. CDR3 nucleotide sequence: TGTGCCAGCAGCGTCCGGGCAGGGGGCAGTTCTGGGGCCAACGTCCTGACTTTC. The chain joins TRBV9 to TRBJ2-6; TRBD1 matches at 8 bases. Per the germline V gene, CDR1 is SGDLS and CDR2 is YYNGEE. This CDR3 spans 18 amino acids. The V and J ends lost 2 bases and 1 base, in that order; junction bases with no gene match: 8.

V usage is TRBV30 and J usage is TRBJ2-2; D gene unclear. Germline V CDR1 and CDR2: GTSNPN, SVGIG (reference sequence). The V end was cut by 2 bases, the J end by 6 bases, with 7 bases between. This CDR3 is 12 amino acids long. Here the CDR3 reads CAWSKQAGELFF. Written as DNA, the CDR3 is TGTGCCTGGAGTAAGCAGGCCGGGGAGCTGTTTTTT.

The chain recombines TRBV18 with TRBJ2-7; 11 positions match TRBD1. The CDR3 runs 14 residues. Germline V CDR1 and CDR2: KGHSH, LQKENI. V lost 5 bases to trimming and J lost 7 bases; unmatched junction nucleotides: 7. CDR3 residues: CASSSGQGAGEQYF. In nucleotides, the CDR3 is TGTGCCAGCTCATCCGGACAGGGGGCGGGGGAGCAGTACTTC.

The chain is built from TRBV7-3 and TRBJ2-2, with no clear D. V gave up 1 base and J gave up 0 bases, with 9 bases separating them. The CDR3 loop spans 16 amino acids. Germline CDR1 is SGHTA and CDR2 is FQGTGA. The CDR3 nucleotides are TGTGCCAGCAGCTTAAGAGGCGGATCGAACACCGGGGAGCTGTTTTTT. It yields the protein CASSLRGGSNTGELFF.

V gene TRBV4-2 combines with J gene TRBJ2-1; no definite D call. The V gene's germline CDR1 is LGHNA and CDR2 YNFKEQ. This CDR3 has 12 residues. The germline V and J ends were trimmed by 0 bases and 10 bases, with 7 bases remaining between them. This CDR3 reads CASSQDEWEQFF. CDR3 sequence (DNA): TGTGCCAGCAGCCAAGATGAGTGGGAGCAGTTCTTC.

This clone was seen a single time. V and J are TRBV7-8 and TRBJ1-5; perhaps TRBD1 as D (6 bases). Germline V CDR1 and CDR2: SGHVS, FQNEAQ. Trimming removed 8 bases from V and 0 bases from J, with 17 bases in between. The CDR3 loop spans 16 amino acids. CDR3 sequence reads: CASGEGGYPSNQPQHF. The CDR3 coding sequence is TGTGCCAGCGGCGAGGGGGGGTACCCTAGCAATCAGCCCCAGCATTTT.

The chain has TRBV11-2 and TRBJ2-5, with D possibly being TRBD1 (5 bases). This CDR3 contains 14 residues. Trimming shortened V by 1 base and J by 5 bases, and 11 bases separated the two germline ends. Germline CDR1 and CDR2: SGHAT and FQNNGV. CDR3 sequence: CASSLVGSGETQYF. The CDR3 coding sequence is TGTGCCAGCAGCTTAGTCGGGTCAGGGGAGACCCAGTACTTC.